The 9 T cell receptor beta chains listed next were all sequenced from one sample in a study of cytomegalovirus exposure and HLA in healthy donors. Using immunoSEQ multiplex PCR, the repertoire was profiled, and TCRdb retains in-frame clones only, with some absent. Of 95,000 to 150,000 clones listed, roughly nine tenths are singletons. The specimen was PBMCs. These receptors were collected from a woman between 18 and 30 years old in good health and CMV-seronegative.

As concerns this clone: No conserved phenylalanine or tryptophan is present at the end of the CDR3, so a read error is the likely explanation. The limits of the CDR3 on the DNA are not certain, so only TCRdb's listed CDR3 is given. V gene TRBV10-1 combines with J gene TRBJ1-6; TRBD1, the D gene given by the table, was not confirmed from the DNA. Germline CDR1 WNHNN, CDR2 SYGVQD (reference sequence). Counting both end residues, the CDR3 totals 12 amino acids. The CDR3 sequence: CASSELATGIRL.

This chain links TRBV28 with TRBJ1-1; maybe TRBD1 (6 bases). Germline CDR1 and CDR2: MDHEN and SYDVKM. Trimming left V 4 bases short and J 4 bases short, with 13 bases between. The CDR3 totals 14 residues. Here the CDR3 reads CASSYQGSGTEAFF. CDR3 DNA: TGTGCCAGCAGTTACCAGGGGAGTGGCACTGAAGCTTTCTTT.

By share, this clone counts as medium-sized. The rearrangement joins TRBV19 to TRBJ2-7; D possibly corresponds to TRBD1 (5 bases). This CDR3 contains 15 residues. The germline V gene has CDR1 LNHDA and CDR2 SQIVND (reference sequence). V lost 1 base and J 6 bases, leaving 16 bases between the germline ends. CDR3 region: CASSIARQGTVEQYF. The CDR3 region has the DNA TGTGCCAGTAGTATAGCGCGGCAGGGAACAGTCGAGCAGTACTTC.

This chain uses TRBV28 with TRBJ2-7, with 8 bases lining up with TRBD2. V was clipped by 6 bases and J by 2 bases; unmatched bases: 6. This CDR3 has 14 residues. Per germline, CDR1 MDHEN and CDR2 SYDVKM. The CDR3 protein is CASSNSGAAYEQYV. The CDR3 DNA follows: TGTGCCAGCAGCAATAGCGGGGCCGCCTACGAGCAGTACGTC.

This clone was seen a few times. The chain combines TRBV6-4 with TRBJ1-2; no reliable D call. Per the germline V gene, CDR1 is MRHNA and CDR2 is SNTAGT. This CDR3 comprises 17 residues. With 0 bases removed from V and 4 bases from J, the gap between germline ends came to 18 bases. The chain's CDR3 is CASSDSTHGASVYGYTF. CDR3 coding DNA: TGTGCCAGCAGTGACTCGACTCACGGTGCGTCAGTCTATGGCTACACCTTC.

This chain links TRBV15 with TRBJ1-2; D is ambiguous. This CDR3 contains 16 residues. Per the germline V gene, CDR1 is LNHNV and CDR2 is YYDKDF (reference sequence). Trimming stripped 4 bases from V and 2 bases from J, with 17 bases between. The CDR3 spells CATSNYTGTQNYGYTF. The DNA for the CDR3 is TGTGCCACCAGCAACTACACTGGAACCCAAAACTATGGCTACACCTTC.

The chain couples TRBV11-2 to TRBJ2-7, with D perhaps matching TRBD1 (6 bases). The V end was cut by 0 bases, the J end by 0 bases, with 9 bases between. The CDR3 totals 15 residues. From germline, CDR1 is SGHAT and CDR2 FQNNGV. In DNA, the CDR3 is TGTGCCAGCAGCTTAGAACAGGGCCCCTCCTACGAGCAGTACTTC. Its protein is CASSLEQGPSYEQYF.

The rearrangement links TRBV28 to TRBJ2-3, with 15 nucleotides matching TRBD2. CDR1 and CDR2 (germline): MDHEN, SYDVKM. After removal of 6 bases from V and 0 bases from J, the junction contained 16 bases not matched to a gene. The CDR3 covers 21 residues. CDR3 DNA sequence: TGTGCCAGCAGCTTAGGGATTGGACTAGCGGGAGGGTTGTTTAGCACAGATACGCAGTATTTT. Protein product: CASSLGIGLAGGLFSTDTQYF.

The J gene is TRBJ1-4, the V gene TRBV7-9; D is unclear. Germline CDR1 reads SEHNR; CDR2 reads FQNEAQ (reference sequence). CDR3 length equals 14 residues. V shed 5 bases and J shed 8 bases, with 15 bases lying between them. This chain's CDR3 is CASSPEAAQEKLFF. For the CDR3, the DNA is TGTGCCAGCAGCCCGGAGGCAGCCCAAGAAAAACTGTTTTTT.